The table lists the clone carrying this T cell receptor (beta chain) with many counts. This sample is part of a study of naive and memory T cell subsets. Amplification of ligated cDNA took four PCR rounds with SP2 and nested alpha and beta constant primers. TCRdb reprocessed the 5' RACE reads with MiXCR, giving one entry per CDR3 protein. The sample lists tens of thousands of distinct CDR3 sequences; roughly 7% were seen once. Deletions cut 0 bases from V and 10 bases from J, with 9 bases between. Per germline, CDR1 LNHNV and CDR2 YYDKDF (reference sequence). The CDR3 runs 12 residues. A UMI-containing oligonucleotide was joined by 3' ligation to the TCR cDNA template.

V usage is TRBV15 and J usage is TRBJ1-2; D is ambiguous. This clonotype was sampled from a male donor in good health. CDR3 bases: TGTGCCACCAGCAGAGAGACGGCAGACTACACCTTC. Translation gives CATSRETADYTF.